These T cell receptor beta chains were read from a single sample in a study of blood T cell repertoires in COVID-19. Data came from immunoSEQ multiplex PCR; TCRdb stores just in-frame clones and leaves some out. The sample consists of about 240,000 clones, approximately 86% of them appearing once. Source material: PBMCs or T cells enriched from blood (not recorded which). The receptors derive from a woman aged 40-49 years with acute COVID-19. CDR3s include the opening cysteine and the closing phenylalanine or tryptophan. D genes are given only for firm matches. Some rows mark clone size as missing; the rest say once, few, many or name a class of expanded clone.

cdr3_nt: TGTGCCAGCAGCCCCTGGGGGGGCCCGAACACTGAAGCTTTCTTT
cdr3_aa: CASSPWGGPNTEAFF
j_call: TRBJ1-1
d_call: .
clone_size: .
v_call: TRBV5-5

cdr3_nt: TGTGCCAGCAGCTTAGGGTCCTCGGGAGTGGGTGAGCAGTACTTC
cdr3_aa: CASSLGSSGVGEQYF
j_call: TRBJ2-7
d_call: .
clone_size: .
v_call: TRBV11-2

cdr3_nt: TGTGCCAGCAGCTTCGGCCCCGACAGGGGGCTCACTGAAGCTTTCTTT
cdr3_aa: CASSFGPDRGLTEAFF
j_call: TRBJ1-1
d_call: TRBD1
clone_size: .
v_call: TRBV7-9

cdr3_nt: TGTGCCAGAAGCTCGCCACGATGGACTAGCAAGAGCTCCTACAATGAGCAGTTCTTC
cdr3_aa: CARSSPRWTSKSSYNEQFF
j_call: TRBJ2-1
d_call: TRBD2
clone_size: .
v_call: TRBV5-3

cdr3_nt: TGCGCCAGCAGCCGAGAAGGACTCGGGGAGGAGCAGTTCTTC
cdr3_aa: CASSREGLGEEQFF
j_call: TRBJ2-1
d_call: .
clone_size: .
v_call: TRBV4-1

cdr3_nt: TGCGCCAGCAGCTCAGGACAGAGCACAGATACGCAGTATTTT
cdr3_aa: CASSSGQSTDTQYF
j_call: TRBJ2-3
d_call: .
clone_size: .
v_call: TRBV5-1

cdr3_nt: TGCAGTGCTAGTAAAGGGGCTGATAATTCACCCCTCCACTTT
cdr3_aa: CSASKGADNSPLHF
j_call: TRBJ1-6
d_call: .
clone_size: .
v_call: TRBV20-1

cdr3_nt: TGTGCCTGGAGCGGGGATTTGACCGGGGAGCTGTTTTTT
cdr3_aa: CAWSGDLTGELFF
j_call: TRBJ2-2
d_call: .
clone_size: .
v_call: TRBV30

cdr3_nt: TGTGCCAGCAGTTTCGACAGGGGTCGTGGCTACACCTTC
cdr3_aa: CASSFDRGRGYTF
j_call: TRBJ1-2
d_call: TRBD1
clone_size: .
v_call: TRBV27

cdr3_nt: TGTGCCAGCAGCCGCCGAGGGATGGATGTTGGCACTGAAGCTTTCTTT
cdr3_aa: CASSRRGMDVGTEAFF
j_call: TRBJ1-1
d_call: .
clone_size: .
v_call: TRBV7-9

cdr3_nt: TGCAGCGCCAGAAGCTCCTACGAGCAGTACTTC
cdr3_aa: CSARSSYEQYF
j_call: TRBJ2-7
d_call: .
clone_size: .
v_call: TRBV29-1

cdr3_nt: TGTGCCAGCAGCCCTCCGTCTACCCCCGGCAATGAGCAGTTCTTC
cdr3_aa: CASSPPSTPGNEQFF
j_call: TRBJ2-1
d_call: .
clone_size: .
v_call: TRBV3-1/TRBV3-2

cdr3_nt: TGTGCCAGCAGTTACACCCGGGACTCCTACAATGAGCAGTTCTTC
cdr3_aa: CASSYTRDSYNEQFF
j_call: TRBJ2-1
d_call: .
clone_size: once
v_call: TRBV6-5

cdr3_nt: TGTGCCAGCAGCTCTAAACCCGGGACAGAAGCTTTCTTT
cdr3_aa: CASSSKPGTEAFF
j_call: TRBJ1-1
d_call: .
clone_size: .
v_call: TRBV11-3

cdr3_nt: TGTGCAAGTCGCGTGACAGGGCAGAACACTGAAGCTTTCTTT
cdr3_aa: CASRVTGQNTEAFF
j_call: TRBJ1-1
d_call: .
clone_size: .
v_call: TRBV12-2

cdr3_nt: TGTGCCTGGAGTCCCACTAGCGGGAATAATGAGCAGTTCTTC
cdr3_aa: CAWSPTSGNNEQFF
j_call: TRBJ2-1
d_call: TRBD2
clone_size: .
v_call: TRBV30

cdr3_nt: TGTGCCAGCAGCCAAGATGGTCAGGGTATTGGCTACACCTTC
cdr3_aa: CASSQDGQGIGYTF
j_call: TRBJ1-2
d_call: .
clone_size: .
v_call: TRBV3-1/TRBV3-2

cdr3_nt: TGTGCCAGTACCTCAGTCGGGGGGGTAGAGGTGTGGGGAAACACCATATATTTT
cdr3_aa: CASTSVGGVEVWGNTIYF
j_call: TRBJ1-3
d_call: .
clone_size: .
v_call: TRBV19

cdr3_nt: TGTGCCAGCAGTACCCCGGGGAGGGGGGGCTACACCTTC
cdr3_aa: CASSTPGRGGYTF
j_call: TRBJ1-2
d_call: .
clone_size: once
v_call: TRBV27

cdr3_nt: TGTGCCACCAGCAGCCCACTAGCGGGAGCATCCAACGAGCAGTACTTC
cdr3_aa: CATSSPLAGASNEQYF
j_call: TRBJ2-7
d_call: TRBD2
clone_size: .
v_call: TRBV15

cdr3_nt: TGTGCCTGGGGCCGGGGAACTAGCGGGAACACCGGGGAGCTGTTTTTT
cdr3_aa: CAWGRGTSGNTGELFF
j_call: TRBJ2-2
d_call: TRBD2
clone_size: .
v_call: TRBV30

cdr3_nt: TGTGCCAGCATGAATAAGAGGGACGAGCAGTACTTC
cdr3_aa: CASMNKRDEQYF
j_call: TRBJ2-7
d_call: .
clone_size: .
v_call: TRBV2

cdr3_nt: TGTGCCAGCAAGGGGCGGAAGAACACTGAAGCTTTCTTT
cdr3_aa: CASKGRKNTEAFF
j_call: TRBJ1-1
d_call: .
clone_size: .
v_call: TRBV19

cdr3_nt: TGTGCCAGCAGTTTCCGCGGGACCGACTATGGCTACACCTTC
cdr3_aa: CASSFRGTDYGYTF
j_call: TRBJ1-2
d_call: .
clone_size: .
v_call: TRBV27

cdr3_nt: TGCAGCGTTGTACTAGCAGGCGGGGAGCTGTTTTTT
cdr3_aa: CSVVLAGGELFF
j_call: TRBJ2-2
d_call: .
clone_size: .
v_call: TRBV29-1

cdr3_nt: TGTGCCAGTATGGGGCGGATATACGAGCAGTACTTC
cdr3_aa: CASMGRIYEQYF
j_call: TRBJ2-7
d_call: .
clone_size: once
v_call: TRBV19

cdr3_nt: TGTGCCAGCAGCTTAGCGAGGGACAGGGTGCTTTACACCTTC
cdr3_aa: CASSLARDRVLYTF
j_call: TRBJ1-2
d_call: TRBD1
clone_size: .
v_call: TRBV7-8

cdr3_nt: TGTGCCAGCAGCTTATACGCAGGCACCTACGAGCAGTACTTC
cdr3_aa: CASSLYAGTYEQYF
j_call: TRBJ2-7
d_call: .
clone_size: .
v_call: TRBV7-8

cdr3_nt: TGTGCCACCCGCAGGACTAGCTACGAGCAGTACTTC
cdr3_aa: CATRRTSYEQYF
j_call: TRBJ2-7
d_call: TRBD2
clone_size: .
v_call: TRBV5-8

cdr3_nt: TGTGCCAGCAGCCAAATCTCCAGCACAGATACGCAGTATTTT
cdr3_aa: CASSQISSTDTQYF
j_call: TRBJ2-3
d_call: .
clone_size: .
v_call: TRBV3-1/TRBV3-2

cdr3_nt: TGTGCCAGCAGCGCCTCGACTGATACGCAGTATTTT
cdr3_aa: CASSASTDTQYF
j_call: TRBJ2-3
d_call: .
clone_size: .
v_call: TRBV9

cdr3_nt: TGTGCCAGCAGCCAAGATTTCGGCGAGCAGTACTTC
cdr3_aa: CASSQDFGEQYF
j_call: TRBJ2-7
d_call: .
clone_size: .
v_call: TRBV3-1/TRBV3-2

cdr3_nt: TGTGCCAGCAGCTTGCTAAGCGGAACAGATACGCAGTATTTT
cdr3_aa: CASSLLSGTDTQYF
j_call: TRBJ2-3
d_call: .
clone_size: .
v_call: TRBV11-3

cdr3_nt: TGTGCCTGGGGTAACCTTCGGACTAGCGGGATGGGCGATACGCAGTATTTT
cdr3_aa: CAWGNLRTSGMGDTQYF
j_call: TRBJ2-3
d_call: TRBD2
clone_size: .
v_call: TRBV30

cdr3_nt: TGTGCCAGCAGCGTAGCGGGACACTATTCAGATACGCAGTATTTT
cdr3_aa: CASSVAGHYSDTQYF
j_call: TRBJ2-3
d_call: .
clone_size: .
v_call: TRBV9

cdr3_nt: TGTGCCAGCAGCGTAGGACAGGGGATCGATACGCAGTATTTT
cdr3_aa: CASSVGQGIDTQYF
j_call: TRBJ2-3
d_call: TRBD1
clone_size: .
v_call: TRBV9

cdr3_nt: TGTGCCAGCAGCCCTTTCGGGACAGGGAAATTTTTTAATGGCTACACCTTC
cdr3_aa: CASSPFGTGKFFNGYTF
j_call: TRBJ1-2
d_call: TRBD1
clone_size: .
v_call: TRBV27

cdr3_nt: TGTGCCACCAGCTTTGGACAGTACTACGAGCAGTACTTC
cdr3_aa: CATSFGQYYEQYF
j_call: TRBJ2-7
d_call: .
clone_size: once
v_call: TRBV15

cdr3_nt: TGTGCCAGCACCCTTAGCGGCAATGAGCAGTTCTTC
cdr3_aa: CASTLSGNEQFF
j_call: TRBJ2-1
d_call: .
clone_size: once
v_call: TRBV12-3/TRBV12-4

cdr3_nt: TGTGCCAGTAGTATAGGGGACATGGGGAAGCCCCAGCATTTT
cdr3_aa: CASSIGDMGKPQHF
j_call: TRBJ1-5
d_call: .
clone_size: .
v_call: TRBV19

cdr3_nt: TGTGCCAGCAGGCGGGACCTGTCAGATACGCAGTATTTT
cdr3_aa: CASRRDLSDTQYF
j_call: TRBJ2-3
d_call: .
clone_size: .
v_call: TRBV2